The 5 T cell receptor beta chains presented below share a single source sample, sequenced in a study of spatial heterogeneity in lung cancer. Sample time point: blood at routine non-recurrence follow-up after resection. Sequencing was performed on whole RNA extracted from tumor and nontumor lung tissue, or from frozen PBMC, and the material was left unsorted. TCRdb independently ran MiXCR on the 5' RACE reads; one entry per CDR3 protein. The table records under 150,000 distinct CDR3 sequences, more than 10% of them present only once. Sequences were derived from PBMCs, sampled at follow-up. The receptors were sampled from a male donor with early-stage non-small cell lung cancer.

The DNA of the CDR3 is TGCAGTATAGTAGCCCCTCGATGGGACGAGCAGTACTTC. Translating it yields CSIVAPRWDEQYF. J is TRBJ2-7 and V is TRBV20-1; D call uncertain. CDR3 length: 13 amino acids. The V gene's germline CDR1 is DFQATT and CDR2 SNEGSKA (reference sequence). The V end was cut by 8 bases, the J end by 5 bases, with 19 bases between.

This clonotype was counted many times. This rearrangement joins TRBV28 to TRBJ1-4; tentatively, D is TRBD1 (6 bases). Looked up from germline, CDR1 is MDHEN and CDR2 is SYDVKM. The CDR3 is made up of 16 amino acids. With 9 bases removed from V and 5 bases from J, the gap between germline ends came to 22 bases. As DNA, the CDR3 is TGTGCCAGTAGGCTAGGGGGGCCCGGGCCGAATGAAAAACTGTTTTTT. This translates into CASRLGGPGPNEKLFF.

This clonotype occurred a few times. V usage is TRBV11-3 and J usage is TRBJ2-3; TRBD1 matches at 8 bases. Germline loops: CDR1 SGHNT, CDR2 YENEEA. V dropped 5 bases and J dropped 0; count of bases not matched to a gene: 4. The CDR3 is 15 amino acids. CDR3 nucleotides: TGTGCCAGCAGCCCAAGGACAGGGAGCACAGATACGCAGTATTTT. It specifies CASSPRTGSTDTQYF.

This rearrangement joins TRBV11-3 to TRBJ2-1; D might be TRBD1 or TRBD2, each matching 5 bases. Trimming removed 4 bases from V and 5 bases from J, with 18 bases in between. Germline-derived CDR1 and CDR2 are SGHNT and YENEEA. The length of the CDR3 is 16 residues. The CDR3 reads CASSWGRTPPHNEQFF. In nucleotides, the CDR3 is TGTGCCAGCAGCTGGGGACGTACTCCTCCCCACAATGAGCAGTTCTTC.

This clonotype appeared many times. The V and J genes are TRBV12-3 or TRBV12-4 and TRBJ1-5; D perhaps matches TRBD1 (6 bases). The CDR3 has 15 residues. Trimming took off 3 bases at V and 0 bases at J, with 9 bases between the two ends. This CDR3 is CASSFRGVSNQPQHF. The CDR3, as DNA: TGTGCCAGCAGTTTCAGGGGTGTTAGCAATCAGCCCCAGCATTTT.